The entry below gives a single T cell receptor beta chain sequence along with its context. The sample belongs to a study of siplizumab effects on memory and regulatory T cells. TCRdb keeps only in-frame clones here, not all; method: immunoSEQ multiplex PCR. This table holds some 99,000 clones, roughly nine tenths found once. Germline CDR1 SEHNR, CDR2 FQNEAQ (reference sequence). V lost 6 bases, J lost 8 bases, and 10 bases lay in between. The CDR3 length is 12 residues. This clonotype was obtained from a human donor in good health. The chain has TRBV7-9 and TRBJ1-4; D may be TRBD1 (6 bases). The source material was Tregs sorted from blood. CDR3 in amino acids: CASRDSDEKLFF. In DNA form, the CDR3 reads TGTGCCAGCAGGGACAGTGACGAAAAACTGTTTTTT.